This T cell receptor (beta chain) came from a study of PD-L1 blockade in urothelial cancer. Study summary: Timepoints chosen for blood analysis were 3 weeks (second dose) and 6 weeks after treatment start.

Every PCR got spiked synthetic TCR analog templates. Data came from immunoSEQ multiplex PCR; TCRdb stores just in-frame clones and leaves some out. Altogether about 130,000 clones are present, less than 85% being singletons, with the ten largest covering 2.5% to 3.5%. Study observations and caveats: At 3 weeks on treatment, tumor-associated clones expanded more with durable benefit.

Of note for this clone: The antigen remains undetermined.

Specified time point: pretreatment peripheral blood. Urothelial carcinoma, locally advanced or metastatic, affected the patients. The length of the CDR3 is 14 residues. The germline gives CDR1 MNHEY, CDR2 SVGAGI. J gave up 6 bases and V 6 bases, and 7 bases lay outside the gene matches. This TCR came from a man aged 50 to 60 with urothelial cancer. V usage is TRBV6-5 and J usage is TRBJ2-1, with 8 bases matching TRBD1. This sample comprised PBMCs, obtained around atezolizumab (anti-PD-L1) treatment. The DNA of the CDR3 is TGTGCCAGCAGAGGACAGGGTTCTCTCAATGAGCAGTTCTTC. Its translation: CASRGQGSLNEQFF.